This passage covers 8 T cell receptor beta chains from one sample sequenced in a study of blood T cell repertoires in COVID-19. Clones were read by immunoSEQ multiplex PCR, and TCRdb kept only the in-frame ones, dropping some. This sample has 300,000 or so clones; about nine tenths occur once, and the top ten carry about 10%. The sample comprised PBMCs or T cells enriched from blood (not recorded which). The receptors were sampled from a woman aged 18-29 years who had recovered from COVID-19.

V is TRBV19 and J is TRBJ2-1, with a possible D match to TRBD1 (6 bases). The CDR3 sequence is 15 residues long. Germline values: CDR1 LNHDA, CDR2 SQIVND (reference sequence). V was shortened by 4 bases and J by 0 bases, with 10 bases between the two germline ends. The CDR3 loop reads CASSTGTPSYNEQFF. The CDR3 DNA is TGTGCCAGTAGTACCGGGACACCCTCCTACAATGAGCAGTTCTTC.

This clone was detected only once. The chain links TRBV9 to TRBJ2-1; 8 nucleotides match TRBD2. Trimming cost V 2 bases and J 5 bases; bases outside gene matches: 3. The CDR3 extends over 14 amino acids. CDR1 SGDLS and CDR2 YYNGEE come from the germline V gene. The CDR3 is CASSVSGANNEQFF. CDR3 DNA sequence: TGTGCCAGCAGCGTTAGCGGGGCAAACAATGAGCAGTTCTTC. Full variable domain (missing parts from reference TRBV9 and TRBJ2-1): DSGVTQTPKHLITATGQRVTLRCSPRSGDLSVYWYQQSLDQGLQFLIQYYNGEERAKGNILERFSAQQFPDLHSELNLSSLELGDSALYFCASSVSGANNEQFFGPGTRLTVL.

The chain employs TRBV4-1 and TRBJ1-1, with unresolved D. CDR3 size: 15 residues. From germline, CDR1 is MGHRA and CDR2 YSYEKL. Between the trimmed V and J ends, which lost 1 base and 3 bases, there was a span of 12 bases. The CDR3 reads CASSQGHLRYTEAFF. Written as DNA, the CDR3 is TGCGCCAGCAGCCAAGGGCACCTCAGATACACTGAAGCTTTCTTT.

Remarks on this clone: A clone one base away is much larger, so this may be a read error. This chain connects TRBV5-4 to TRBJ1-4; 7 positions match TRBD1. Trimming removed 4 bases from V and 8 bases from J; junction bases left unmatched: 2. The CDR3 totals 12 residues. Germline CDR1 is SGHNT and CDR2 is YYREEE (reference sequence). For the CDR3, the DNA is TGTGCCAGCAGCCCAGGGGGGGAAAAACTGTTTTTT. Its translation: CASSPGGEKLFF.

This chain joins TRBV4-1 and TRBJ2-5; 9 bases align to TRBD2. The CDR3 length is 17 residues. The germline gives CDR1 MGHRA, CDR2 YSYEKL. The V and J ends lost 2 bases and 4 bases, in that order; junction bases with no gene match: 11. CDR3 residues: CASSQSLAGQNRETQYF. As DNA, the CDR3 is TGCGCCAGCAGCCAAAGTCTAGCGGGGCAAAACAGAGAGACCCAGTACTTC.

V is TRBV2 and J is TRBJ1-4; 7 bases align to TRBD1. This CDR3 comprises 15 residues. The trim removed 4 bases at V and 6 bases at J, leaving 8 bases unmatched. Per germline, CDR1 SNHLY and CDR2 FYNNEI. CDR3: CASSGTGVKDEKLFF. CDR3 in DNA: TGTGCCAGCAGTGGAACAGGGGTAAAAGATGAAAAACTGTTTTTT.

The J gene is TRBJ1-2, the V gene TRBV28, with 8 bases aligning to TRBD1. Germline V gene lookup returns CDR1 MDHEN and CDR2 SYDVKM. This CDR3 is 13 amino acids long. Trimming cost V 3 bases and J 8 bases; bases outside gene matches: 5. The CDR3 DNA sequence: TGTGCCAGCAGTTTGCGACAGGGGACCGGCTACACCTTC. Residues: CASSLRQGTGYTF.

V and J are TRBV30 and TRBJ1-2; a possible D gene is TRBD1 (5 bases). Germline lookup yields CDR1 GTSNPN and CDR2 SVGIG (reference sequence). The CDR3 is 13 residues long. The V gene lost 4 bases and the J gene lost 4 bases, with 13 bases spanning the gap. CDR3 DNA: TGTGCCTGGACTACAGGTCCAGGCTATGGCTACACCTTC. This gives the protein CAWTTGPGYGYTF.